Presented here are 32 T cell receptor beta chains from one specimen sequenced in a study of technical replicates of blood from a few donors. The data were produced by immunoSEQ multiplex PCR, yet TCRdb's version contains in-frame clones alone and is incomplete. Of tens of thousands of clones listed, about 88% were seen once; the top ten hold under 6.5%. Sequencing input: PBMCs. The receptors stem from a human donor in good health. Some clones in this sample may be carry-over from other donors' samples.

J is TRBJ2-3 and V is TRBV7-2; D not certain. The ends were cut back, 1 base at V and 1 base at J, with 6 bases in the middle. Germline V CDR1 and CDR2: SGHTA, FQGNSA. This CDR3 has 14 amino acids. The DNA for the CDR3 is TGTGCCAGCAGCTTAGGTCTCGGCACAGATACGCAGTATTTT. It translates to CASSLGLGTDTQYF.

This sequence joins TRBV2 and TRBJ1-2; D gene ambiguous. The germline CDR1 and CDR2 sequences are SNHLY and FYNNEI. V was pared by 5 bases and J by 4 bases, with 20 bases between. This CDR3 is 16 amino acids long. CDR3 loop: CASSPSDRGSTYGYTF. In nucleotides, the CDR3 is TGTGCCAGCAGTCCCTCGGACCGGGGATCCACCTATGGCTACACCTTC.

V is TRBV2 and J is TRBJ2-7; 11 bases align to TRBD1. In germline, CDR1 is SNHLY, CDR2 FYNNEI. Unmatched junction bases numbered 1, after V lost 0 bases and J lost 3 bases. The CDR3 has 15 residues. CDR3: CASSEAGTGGYEQYF. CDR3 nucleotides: TGTGCCAGCAGTGAAGCTGGGACAGGGGGCTACGAGCAGTACTTC.

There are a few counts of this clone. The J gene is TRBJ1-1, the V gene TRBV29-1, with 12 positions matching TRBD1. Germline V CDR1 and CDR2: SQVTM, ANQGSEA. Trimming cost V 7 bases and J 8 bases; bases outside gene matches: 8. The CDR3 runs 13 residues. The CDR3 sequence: CSGGTGGVVEAFF. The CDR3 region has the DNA TGCAGCGGCGGGACAGGGGGCGTCGTAGAAGCTTTCTTT.

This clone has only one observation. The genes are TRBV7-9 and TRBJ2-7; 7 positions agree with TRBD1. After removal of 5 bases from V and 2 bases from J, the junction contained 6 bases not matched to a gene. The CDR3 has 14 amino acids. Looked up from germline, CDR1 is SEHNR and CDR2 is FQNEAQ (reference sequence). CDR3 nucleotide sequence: TGTGCCAGCAGCACACCGGGACAGCCCTACGAGCAGTACTTC. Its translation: CASSTPGQPYEQYF. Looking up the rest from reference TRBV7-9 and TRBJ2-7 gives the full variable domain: DTGVSQNPRHKITKRGQNVTFRCDPISEHNRLYWYRQTLGQGPEFLTYFQNEAQLEKSRLLSDRFSAERPKGSFSTLEIQRTEQGDSAMYLCASSTPGQPYEQYFGPGTRLTVT.

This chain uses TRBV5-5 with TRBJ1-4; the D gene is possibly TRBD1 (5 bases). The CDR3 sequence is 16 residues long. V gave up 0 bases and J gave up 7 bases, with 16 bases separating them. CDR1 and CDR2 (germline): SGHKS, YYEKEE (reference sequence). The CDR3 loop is CASSLVMGRNSEKLFF. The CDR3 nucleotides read TGTGCCAGCAGCTTGGTGATGGGGCGAAATAGTGAAAAACTGTTTTTT.

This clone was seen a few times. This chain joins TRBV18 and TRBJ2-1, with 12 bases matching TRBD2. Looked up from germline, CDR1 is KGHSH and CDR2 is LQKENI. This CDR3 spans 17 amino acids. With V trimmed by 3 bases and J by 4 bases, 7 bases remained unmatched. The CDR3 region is CASSPKGLAGSYNEQFF. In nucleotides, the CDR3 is TGTGCCAGCTCACCCAAGGGACTAGCGGGTTCGTACAATGAGCAGTTCTTC.

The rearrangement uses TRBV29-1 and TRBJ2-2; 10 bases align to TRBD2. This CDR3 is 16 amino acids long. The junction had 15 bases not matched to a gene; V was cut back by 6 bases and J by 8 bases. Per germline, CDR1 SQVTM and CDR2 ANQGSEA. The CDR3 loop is CSVSGLLAGEEGELFF. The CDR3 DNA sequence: TGCAGCGTCTCCGGGCTGCTAGCGGGAGAGGAAGGGGAGCTGTTTTTT.

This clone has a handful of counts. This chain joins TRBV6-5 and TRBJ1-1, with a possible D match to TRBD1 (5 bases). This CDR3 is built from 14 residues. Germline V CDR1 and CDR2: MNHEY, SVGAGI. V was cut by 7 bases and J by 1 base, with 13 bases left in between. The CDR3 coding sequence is TGTGCCAGCAAGTTTAGGACACCGAACACTGAAGCTTTCTTT. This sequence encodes CASKFRTPNTEAFF.

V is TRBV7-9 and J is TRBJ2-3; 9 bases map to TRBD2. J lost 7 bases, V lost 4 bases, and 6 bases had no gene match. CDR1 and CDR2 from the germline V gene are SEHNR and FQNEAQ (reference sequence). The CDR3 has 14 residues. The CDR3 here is CASSSSGARNTQYF. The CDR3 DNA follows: TGTGCCAGCAGCTCTAGCGGGGCCCGGAATACGCAGTATTTT.

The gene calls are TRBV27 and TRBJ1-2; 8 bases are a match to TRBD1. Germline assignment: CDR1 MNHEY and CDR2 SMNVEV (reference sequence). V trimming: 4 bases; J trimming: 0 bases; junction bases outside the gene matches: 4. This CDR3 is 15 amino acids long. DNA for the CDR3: TGTGCCAGCAGTTACGGACAGGGTGCTAACTATGGCTACACCTTC. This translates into CASSYGQGANYGYTF.

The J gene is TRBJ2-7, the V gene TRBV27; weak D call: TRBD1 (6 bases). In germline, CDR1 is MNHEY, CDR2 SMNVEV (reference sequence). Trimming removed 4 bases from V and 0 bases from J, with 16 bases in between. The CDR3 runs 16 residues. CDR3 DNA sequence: TGTGCCAGCAGTTCCACACAGGGCGAGAGCTCCTACGAGCAGTACTTC. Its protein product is CASSSTQGESSYEQYF.

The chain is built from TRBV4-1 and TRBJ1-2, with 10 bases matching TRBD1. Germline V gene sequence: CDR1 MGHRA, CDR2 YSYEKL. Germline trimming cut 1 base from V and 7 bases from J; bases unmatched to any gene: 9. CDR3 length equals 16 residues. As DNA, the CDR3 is TGCGCCAGCAGCCAAGGGGGGGGACAGGGGCGGTTTGGCTACACCTTC. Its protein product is CASSQGGGQGRFGYTF.

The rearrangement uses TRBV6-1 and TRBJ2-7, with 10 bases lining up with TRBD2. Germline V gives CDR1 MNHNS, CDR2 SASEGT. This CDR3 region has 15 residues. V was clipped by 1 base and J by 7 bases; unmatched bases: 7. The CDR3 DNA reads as TGTGCCAGCAGTGAAGGCCCAGCGGGAGGGCAGGAGCAGTACTTC. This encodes CASSEGPAGGQEQYF.

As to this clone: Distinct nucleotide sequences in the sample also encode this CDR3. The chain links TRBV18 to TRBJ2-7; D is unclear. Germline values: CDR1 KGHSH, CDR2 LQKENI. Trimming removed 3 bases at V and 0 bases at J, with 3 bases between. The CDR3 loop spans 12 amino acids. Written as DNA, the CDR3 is TGTGCCAGCTCACCTAGCTCCTACGAGCAGTACTTC. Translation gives CASSPSSYEQYF.

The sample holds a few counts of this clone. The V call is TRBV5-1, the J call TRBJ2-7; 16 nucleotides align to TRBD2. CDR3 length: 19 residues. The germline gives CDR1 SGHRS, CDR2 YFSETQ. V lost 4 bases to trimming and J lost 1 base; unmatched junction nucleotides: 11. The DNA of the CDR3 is TGCGCCAGCAGCCAAACCGGGACTAGCGGGAGGGCTGGATCCTACGAGCAGTACTTC. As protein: CASSQTGTSGRAGSYEQYF.

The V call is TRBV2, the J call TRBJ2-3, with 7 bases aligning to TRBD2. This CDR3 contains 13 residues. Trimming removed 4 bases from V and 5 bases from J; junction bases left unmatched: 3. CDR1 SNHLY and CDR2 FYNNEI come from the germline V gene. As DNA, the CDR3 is TGTGCCAGCAGTGTTGGGGGGGGAGATACGCAGTATTTT. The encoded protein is CASSVGGGDTQYF.

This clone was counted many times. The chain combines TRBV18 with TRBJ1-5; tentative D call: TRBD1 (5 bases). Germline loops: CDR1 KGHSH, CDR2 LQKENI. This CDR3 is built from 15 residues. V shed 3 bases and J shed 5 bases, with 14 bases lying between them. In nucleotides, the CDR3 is TGTGCCAGCTCACCCCCAGGAGGGGTAGATCAGCCCCAGCATTTT. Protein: CASSPPGGVDQPQHF.

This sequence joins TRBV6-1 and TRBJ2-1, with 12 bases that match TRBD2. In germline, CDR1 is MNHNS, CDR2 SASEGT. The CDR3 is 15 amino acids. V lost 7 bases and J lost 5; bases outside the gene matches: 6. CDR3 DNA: TGTGCCAGCACCCGGGGACTAGCGGGCCACAATGAGCAGTTCTTC. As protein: CASTRGLAGHNEQFF.

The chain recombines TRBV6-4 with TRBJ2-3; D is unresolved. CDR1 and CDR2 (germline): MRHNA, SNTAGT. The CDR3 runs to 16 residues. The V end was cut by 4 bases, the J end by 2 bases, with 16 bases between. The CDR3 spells CASSARGAEPTDTQYF. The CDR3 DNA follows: TGTGCCAGCAGTGCCCGTGGAGCAGAGCCCACAGATACGCAGTATTTT.

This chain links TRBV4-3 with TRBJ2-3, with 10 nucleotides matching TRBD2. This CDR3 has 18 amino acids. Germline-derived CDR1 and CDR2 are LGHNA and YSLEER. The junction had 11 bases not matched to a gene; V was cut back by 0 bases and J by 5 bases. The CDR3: CASSQDPPSGGYGDTQYF. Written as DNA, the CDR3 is TGCGCCAGCAGCCAAGATCCCCCTAGCGGGGGTTATGGAGATACGCAGTATTTT.

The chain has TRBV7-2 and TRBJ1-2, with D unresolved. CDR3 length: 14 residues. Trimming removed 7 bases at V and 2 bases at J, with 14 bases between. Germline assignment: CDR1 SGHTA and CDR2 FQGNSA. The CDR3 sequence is CASNRSPGNYGYTF. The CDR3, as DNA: TGTGCCAGCAACCGTTCGCCCGGGAACTATGGCTACACCTTC.

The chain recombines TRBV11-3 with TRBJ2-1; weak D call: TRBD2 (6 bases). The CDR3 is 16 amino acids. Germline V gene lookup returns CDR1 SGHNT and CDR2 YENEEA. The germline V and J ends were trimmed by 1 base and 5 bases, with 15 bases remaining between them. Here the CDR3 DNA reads TGTGCCAGCAGCTTAGGAGGAGGGGTTGCGGACAATGAGCAGTTCTTC. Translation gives CASSLGGGVADNEQFF.

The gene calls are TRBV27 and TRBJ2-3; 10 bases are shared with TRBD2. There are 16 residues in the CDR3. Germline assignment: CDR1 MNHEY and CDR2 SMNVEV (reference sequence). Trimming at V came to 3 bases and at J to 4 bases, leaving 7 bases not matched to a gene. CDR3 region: CASSFGLAAAADTQYF. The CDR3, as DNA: TGTGCCAGCAGTTTCGGACTAGCGGCCGCGGCAGATACGCAGTATTTT.

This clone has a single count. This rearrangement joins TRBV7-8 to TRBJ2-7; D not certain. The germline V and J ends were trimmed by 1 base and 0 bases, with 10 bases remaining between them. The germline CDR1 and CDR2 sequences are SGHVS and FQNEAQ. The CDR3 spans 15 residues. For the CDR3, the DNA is TGTGCCAGCAGCTTAGAGGTCGCGGCCTCCTACGAGCAGTACTTC. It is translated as CASSLEVAASYEQYF. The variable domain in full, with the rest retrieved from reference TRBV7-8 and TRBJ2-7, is GAGVSQSPRYKVAKRGQDVALRCDPISGHVSLFWYQQALGQGPEFLTYFQNEAQLDKSGLPSDRFFAERPEGSVSTLKIQRTQQEDSAVYLCASSLEVAASYEQYFGPGTRLTVT.

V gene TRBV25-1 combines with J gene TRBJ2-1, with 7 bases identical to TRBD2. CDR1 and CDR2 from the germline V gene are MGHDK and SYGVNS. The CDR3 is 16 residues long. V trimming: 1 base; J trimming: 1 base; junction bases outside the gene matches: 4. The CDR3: CASSESHGGSYNEQFF. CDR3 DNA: TGTGCCAGCAGTGAATCCCACGGGGGGTCCTACAATGAGCAGTTCTTC.

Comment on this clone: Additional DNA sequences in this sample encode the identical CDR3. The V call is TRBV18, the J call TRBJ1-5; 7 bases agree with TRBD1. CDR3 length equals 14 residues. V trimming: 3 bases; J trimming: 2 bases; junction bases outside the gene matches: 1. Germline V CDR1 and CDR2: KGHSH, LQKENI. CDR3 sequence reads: CASSPGQGNQPQHF. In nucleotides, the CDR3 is TGTGCCAGCTCACCCGGACAGGGCAATCAGCCCCAGCATTTT.

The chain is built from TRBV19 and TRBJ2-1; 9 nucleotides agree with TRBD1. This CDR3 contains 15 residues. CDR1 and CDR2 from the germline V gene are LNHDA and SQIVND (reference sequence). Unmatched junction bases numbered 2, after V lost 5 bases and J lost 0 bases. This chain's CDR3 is CASSAQGASYNEQFF. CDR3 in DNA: TGTGCCAGTAGTGCACAGGGGGCCTCCTACAATGAGCAGTTCTTC.

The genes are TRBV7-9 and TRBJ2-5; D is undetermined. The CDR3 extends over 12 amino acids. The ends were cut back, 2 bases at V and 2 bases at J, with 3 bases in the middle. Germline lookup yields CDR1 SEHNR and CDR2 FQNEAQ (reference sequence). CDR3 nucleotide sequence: TGTGCCAGCAGCTTATTACAAGAGACCCAGTACTTC. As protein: CASSLLQETQYF.

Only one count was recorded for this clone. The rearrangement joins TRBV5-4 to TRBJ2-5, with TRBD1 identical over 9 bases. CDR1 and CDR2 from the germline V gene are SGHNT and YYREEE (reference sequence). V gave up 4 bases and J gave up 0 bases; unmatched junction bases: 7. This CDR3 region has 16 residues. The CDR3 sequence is CASSPKDRGHQETQYF. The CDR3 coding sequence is TGTGCCAGCAGCCCCAAGGACAGGGGCCACCAAGAGACCCAGTACTTC.

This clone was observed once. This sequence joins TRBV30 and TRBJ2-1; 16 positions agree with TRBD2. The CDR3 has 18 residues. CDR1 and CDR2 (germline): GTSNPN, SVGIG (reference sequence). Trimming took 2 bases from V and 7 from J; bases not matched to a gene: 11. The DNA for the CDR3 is TGTGCCTGGAGTACAGGGACTAGCGGGAGGGCTCACTGGAATGAGCAGTTCTTC. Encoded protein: CAWSTGTSGRAHWNEQFF.

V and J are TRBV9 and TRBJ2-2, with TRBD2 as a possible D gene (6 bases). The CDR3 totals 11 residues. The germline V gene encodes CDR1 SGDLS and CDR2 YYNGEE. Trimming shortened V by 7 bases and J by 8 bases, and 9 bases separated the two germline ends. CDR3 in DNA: TGTGCCAGCGGAGGGCGAGGGGAGCTGTTTTTT. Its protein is CASGGRGELFF. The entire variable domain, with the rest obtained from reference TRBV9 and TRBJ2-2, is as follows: DSGVTQTPKHLITATGQRVTLRCSPRSGDLSVYWYQQSLDQGLQFLIQYYNGEERAKGNILERFSAQQFPDLHSELNLSSLELGDSALYFCASGGRGELFFGEGSRLTVL.